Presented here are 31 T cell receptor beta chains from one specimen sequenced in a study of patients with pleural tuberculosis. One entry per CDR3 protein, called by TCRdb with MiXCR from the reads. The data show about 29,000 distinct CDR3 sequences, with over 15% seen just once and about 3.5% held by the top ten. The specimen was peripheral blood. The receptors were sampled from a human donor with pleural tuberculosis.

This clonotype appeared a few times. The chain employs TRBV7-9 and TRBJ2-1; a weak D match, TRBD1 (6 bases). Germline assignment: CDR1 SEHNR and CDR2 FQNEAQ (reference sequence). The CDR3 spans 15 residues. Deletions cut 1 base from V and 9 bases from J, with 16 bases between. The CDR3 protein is CASSLGAGEQGEQFF. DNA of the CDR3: TGTGCCAGCAGCTTAGGGGCAGGGGAGCAGGGTGAGCAGTTCTTC.

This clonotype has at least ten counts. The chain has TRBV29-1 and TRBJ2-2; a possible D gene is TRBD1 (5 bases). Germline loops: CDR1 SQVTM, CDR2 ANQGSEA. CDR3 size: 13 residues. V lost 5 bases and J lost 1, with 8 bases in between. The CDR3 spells CSVPDRNTGELFF. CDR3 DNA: TGCAGCGTTCCAGACAGGAACACCGGGGAGCTGTTTTTT.

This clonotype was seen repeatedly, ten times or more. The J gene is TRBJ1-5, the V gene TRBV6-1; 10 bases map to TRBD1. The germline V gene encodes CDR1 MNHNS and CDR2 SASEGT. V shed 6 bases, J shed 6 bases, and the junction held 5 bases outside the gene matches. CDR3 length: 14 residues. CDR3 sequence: CASRKDRGPQPQHF. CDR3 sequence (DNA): TGTGCCAGCAGAAAAGACAGGGGGCCTCAGCCCCAGCATTTT.

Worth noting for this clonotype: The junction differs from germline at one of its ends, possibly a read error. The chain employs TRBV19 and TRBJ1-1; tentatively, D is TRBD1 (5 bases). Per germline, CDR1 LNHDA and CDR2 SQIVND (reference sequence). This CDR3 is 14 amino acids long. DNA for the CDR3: TGTGCCAGTAGGGGACTGAGGCAGCGACCTGAAGCCTTCTTT. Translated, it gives CASRGLRQRPEAFF.

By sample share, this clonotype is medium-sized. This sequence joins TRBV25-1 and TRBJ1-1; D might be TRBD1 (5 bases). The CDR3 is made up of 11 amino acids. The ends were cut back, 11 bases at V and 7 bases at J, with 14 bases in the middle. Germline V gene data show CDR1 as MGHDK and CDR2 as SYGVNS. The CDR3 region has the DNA TGTGCCTTCCGAGGGGCGTTTGAAGCTTTCTTT. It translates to CAFRGAFEAFF.

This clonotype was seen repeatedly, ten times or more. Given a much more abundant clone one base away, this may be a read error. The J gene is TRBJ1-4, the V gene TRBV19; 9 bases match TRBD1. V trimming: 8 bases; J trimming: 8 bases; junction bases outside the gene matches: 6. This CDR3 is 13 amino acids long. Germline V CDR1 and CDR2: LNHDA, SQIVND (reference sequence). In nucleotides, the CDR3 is TGTGCCAGTCGGGACAGGGCAGAGGAAAAACTGTTTTTT. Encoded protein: CASRDRAEEKLFF.

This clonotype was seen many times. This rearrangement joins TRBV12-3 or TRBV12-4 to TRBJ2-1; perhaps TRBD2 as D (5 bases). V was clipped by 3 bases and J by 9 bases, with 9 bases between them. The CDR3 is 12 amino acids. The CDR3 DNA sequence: TGTGCCAGCAGTTTGAGGGAAGGTGAGCAGTTCTTC. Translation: CASSLREGEQFF.

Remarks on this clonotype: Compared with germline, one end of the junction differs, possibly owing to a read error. In DNA, the CDR3 is TGTGCCGCCAGTGATCCCCGGAGCTACCAAGAGACCCAATACTTC. This translates into CAASDPRSYQETQYF. The rearrangement joins TRBV24-1 to TRBJ2-5; unclear D gene. The CDR3 is 15 residues long. CDR1 is KGHDR, CDR2 SFDVKD, per germline.

CDR3 sequence (DNA): TGTGCCATCAGTGAGGAGTACAGGGGCACTGAAGCTTTCTTT. Protein product: CAISEEYRGTEAFF. V usage is TRBV10-3 and J usage is TRBJ1-1, with 7 bases aligning to TRBD1. The CDR3 has 14 amino acids. Trimming cost V 2 bases and J 4 bases; bases outside gene matches: 4. Germline V gene data show CDR1 as ENHRY and CDR2 as SYGVKD.

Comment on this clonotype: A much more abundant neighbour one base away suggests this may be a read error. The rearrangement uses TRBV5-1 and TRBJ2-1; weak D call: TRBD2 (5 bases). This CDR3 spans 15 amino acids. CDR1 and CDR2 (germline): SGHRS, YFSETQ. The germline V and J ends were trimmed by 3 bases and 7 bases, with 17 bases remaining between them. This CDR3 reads CASSSGIGSGNEQFF. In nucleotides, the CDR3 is TGCGCCAGCAGCTCCGGGATTGGTTCAGGTAATGAGCAGTTCTTC.

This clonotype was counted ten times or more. Here the CDR3 reads CASSSGGTEAFF. Written as DNA, the CDR3 is TGTGCCAGCAGTTCCGGGGGGACTGAAGCTTTCTTT. V is TRBV6-1 and J is TRBJ1-1; TRBD1 might be the D (5 bases). The V end was cut by 5 bases, the J end by 5 bases, with 9 bases between. The CDR3 is 12 amino acids. Germline V gene sequence: CDR1 MNHNS, CDR2 SASEGT.

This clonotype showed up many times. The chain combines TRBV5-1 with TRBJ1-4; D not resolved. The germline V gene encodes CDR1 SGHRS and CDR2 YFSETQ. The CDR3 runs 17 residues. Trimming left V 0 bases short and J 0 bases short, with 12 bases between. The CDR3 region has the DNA TGCGCCAGCAGCTTGGTATCGGCAGCAGCAACTAATGAAAAACTGTTTTTT. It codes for CASSLVSAAATNEKLFF.

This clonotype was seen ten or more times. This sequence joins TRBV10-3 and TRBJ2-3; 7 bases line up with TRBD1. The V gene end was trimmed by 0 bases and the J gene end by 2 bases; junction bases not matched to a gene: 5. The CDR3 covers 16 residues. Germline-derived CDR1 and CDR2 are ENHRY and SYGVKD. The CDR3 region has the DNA TGTGCCATCAGTGAGTCGGACAGGCGCACCACAGATACGCAGTATTTT. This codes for CAISESDRRTTDTQYF.

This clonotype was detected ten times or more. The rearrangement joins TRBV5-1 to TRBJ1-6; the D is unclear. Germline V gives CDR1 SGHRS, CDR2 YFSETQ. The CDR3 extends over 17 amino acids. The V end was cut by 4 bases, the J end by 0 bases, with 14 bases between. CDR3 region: CASSEDAAGSYNSPLHF. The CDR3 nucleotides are TGCGCCAGCAGCGAGGACGCTGCCGGCTCCTATAATTCACCCCTCCACTTT.

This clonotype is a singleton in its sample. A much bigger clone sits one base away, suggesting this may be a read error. The CDR3 bases are TGTGCCGGCAGTTACGCCCGGTGGGCGGGAGCAGGAAAAGAGACCCAGTACTTC. Its protein is CAGSYARWAGAGKETQYF. The chain couples TRBV6-9 to TRBJ2-5; 7 bases match TRBD2. The CDR3 sequence is 18 residues long. In germline, CDR1 is MNHGY, CDR2 SVAAGI.

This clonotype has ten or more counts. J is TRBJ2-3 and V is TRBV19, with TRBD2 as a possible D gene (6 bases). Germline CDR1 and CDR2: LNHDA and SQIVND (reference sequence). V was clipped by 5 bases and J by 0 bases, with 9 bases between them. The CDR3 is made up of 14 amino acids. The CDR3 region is CASSWGLSTDTQYF. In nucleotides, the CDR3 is TGTGCCAGTAGTTGGGGACTTAGCACAGATACGCAGTATTTT.

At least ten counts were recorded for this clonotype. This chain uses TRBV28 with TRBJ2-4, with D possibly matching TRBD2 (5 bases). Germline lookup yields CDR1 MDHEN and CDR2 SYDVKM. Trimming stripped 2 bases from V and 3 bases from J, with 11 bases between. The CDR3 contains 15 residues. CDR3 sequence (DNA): TGTGCCAGCAGTTTAGGCCAGGCGGGCAAAAACATTCAGTACTTC. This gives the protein CASSLGQAGKNIQYF.

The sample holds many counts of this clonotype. CDR3 loop: CATRDQRDPYNEQFF. DNA for the CDR3: TGTGCGACACGCGACCAGCGGGATCCTTACAATGAGCAGTTCTTC. This chain joins TRBV15 and TRBJ2-1, with 7 bases matching TRBD2. The CDR3 is 15 amino acids. CDR1 is LNHNV and CDR2 is YYDKDF in the germline V gene (reference sequence).

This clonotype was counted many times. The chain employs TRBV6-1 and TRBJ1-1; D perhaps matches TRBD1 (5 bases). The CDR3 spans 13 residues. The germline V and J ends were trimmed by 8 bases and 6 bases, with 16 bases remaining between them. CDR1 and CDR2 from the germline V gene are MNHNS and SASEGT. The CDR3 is CASESGLGAEAFF. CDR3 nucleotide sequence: TGTGCCAGCGAGTCGGGGCTCGGGGCTGAAGCTTTCTTT.

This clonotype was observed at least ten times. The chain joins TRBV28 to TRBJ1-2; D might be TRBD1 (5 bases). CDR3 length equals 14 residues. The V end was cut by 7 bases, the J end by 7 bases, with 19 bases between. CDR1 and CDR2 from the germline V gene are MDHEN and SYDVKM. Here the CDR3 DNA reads TGTGCCAGCACTCCCCCGGGGGGGGTTCCTGGCTACACCTTC. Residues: CASTPPGGVPGYTF.

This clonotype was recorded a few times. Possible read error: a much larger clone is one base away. In DNA form, the CDR3 reads TGTGTCAGTGGGGGCAATCAGCCCCAGCATTTT. Translating gives CVSGGNQPQHF. The V and J genes are TRBV19 and TRBJ1-5; unclear D gene. The CDR3 runs to 11 residues. Germline CDR1 LNHDA, CDR2 SQIVND (reference sequence).

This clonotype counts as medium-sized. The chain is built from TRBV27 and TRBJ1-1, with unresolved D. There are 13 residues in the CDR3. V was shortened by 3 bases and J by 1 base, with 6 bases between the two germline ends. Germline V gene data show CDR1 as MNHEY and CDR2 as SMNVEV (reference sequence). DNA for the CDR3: TGTGCCAGCAGTTTTCGGTGGAACACTGAAGCTTTCTTT. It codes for CASSFRWNTEAFF.

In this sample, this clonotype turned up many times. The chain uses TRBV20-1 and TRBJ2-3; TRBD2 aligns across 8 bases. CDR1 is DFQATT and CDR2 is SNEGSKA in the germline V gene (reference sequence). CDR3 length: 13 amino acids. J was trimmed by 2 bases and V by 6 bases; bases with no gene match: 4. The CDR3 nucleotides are TGCAGTGCGCCGGGACTAGTCACAGATACGCAGTATTTT. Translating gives CSAPGLVTDTQYF.

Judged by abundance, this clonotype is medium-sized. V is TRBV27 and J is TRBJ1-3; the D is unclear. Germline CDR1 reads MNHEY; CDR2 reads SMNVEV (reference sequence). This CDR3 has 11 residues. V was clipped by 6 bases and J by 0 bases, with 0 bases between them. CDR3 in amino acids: CASSSGNTIYF. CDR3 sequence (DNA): TGTGCCAGCAGCTCTGGAAACACCATATATTTT.

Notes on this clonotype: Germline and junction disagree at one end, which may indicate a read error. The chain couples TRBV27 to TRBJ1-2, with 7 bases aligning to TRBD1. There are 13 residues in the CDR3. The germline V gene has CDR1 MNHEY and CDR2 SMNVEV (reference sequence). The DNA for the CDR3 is TGTGCCGGCAGGGGGTTTTTAAACTATGGCTACACCTTT. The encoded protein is CAGRGFLNYGYTF.

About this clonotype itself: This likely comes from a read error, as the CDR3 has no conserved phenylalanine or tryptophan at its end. CDR3 protein: CASSQGASTDTQYS. In DNA, the CDR3 is TGCGCCAGCAGCCAGGGGGCTAGTACAGATACGCAGTATTCT. The chain is built from TRBV4-1 and TRBJ2-3; D might be TRBD1 (6 bases). The CDR3 is 14 residues long. The germline gives CDR1 MGHRA, CDR2 YSYEKL. Trimming stripped 3 bases from V and 3 bases from J, with 10 bases between.

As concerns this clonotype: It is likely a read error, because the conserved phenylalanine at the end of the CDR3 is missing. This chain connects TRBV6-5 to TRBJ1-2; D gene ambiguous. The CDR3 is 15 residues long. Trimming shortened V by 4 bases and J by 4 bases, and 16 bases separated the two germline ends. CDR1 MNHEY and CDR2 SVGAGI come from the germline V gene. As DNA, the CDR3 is TGTGCCAGCAGTTGCTTGCCCGCCCAAGGCTATGGCTACACCCTC. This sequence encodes CASSCLPAQGYGYTL.

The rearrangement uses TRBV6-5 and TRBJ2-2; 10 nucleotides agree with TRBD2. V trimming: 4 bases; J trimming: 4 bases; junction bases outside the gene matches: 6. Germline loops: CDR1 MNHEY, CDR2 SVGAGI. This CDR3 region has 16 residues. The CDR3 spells CASSWGLAFSTGELFF. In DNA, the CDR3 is TGTGCCAGCAGTTGGGGACTAGCGTTTAGCACCGGGGAGCTGTTTTTT.

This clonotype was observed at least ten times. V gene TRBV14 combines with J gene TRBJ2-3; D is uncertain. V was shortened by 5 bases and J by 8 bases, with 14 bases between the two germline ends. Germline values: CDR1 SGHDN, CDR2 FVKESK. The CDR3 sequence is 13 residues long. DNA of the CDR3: TGTGCCAGCAGCAAGACCGAGATGAGTACGCAGTATTTT. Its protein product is CASSKTEMSTQYF.

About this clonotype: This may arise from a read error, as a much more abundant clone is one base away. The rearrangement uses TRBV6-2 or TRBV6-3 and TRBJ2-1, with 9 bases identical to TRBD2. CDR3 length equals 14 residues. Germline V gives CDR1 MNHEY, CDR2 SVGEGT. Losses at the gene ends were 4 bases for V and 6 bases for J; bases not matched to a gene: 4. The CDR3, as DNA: TGTGCCAGCAGTTTAGGCGGGGGGGGCAATGAGCAGTTCTTC. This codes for CASSLGGGGNEQFF.

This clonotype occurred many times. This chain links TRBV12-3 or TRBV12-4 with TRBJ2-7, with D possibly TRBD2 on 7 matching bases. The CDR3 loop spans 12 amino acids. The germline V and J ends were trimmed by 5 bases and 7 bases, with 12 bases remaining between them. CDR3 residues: CASSHREGEQYF. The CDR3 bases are TGTGCCAGCAGTCACAGGGAGGGAGAGCAGTACTTC.